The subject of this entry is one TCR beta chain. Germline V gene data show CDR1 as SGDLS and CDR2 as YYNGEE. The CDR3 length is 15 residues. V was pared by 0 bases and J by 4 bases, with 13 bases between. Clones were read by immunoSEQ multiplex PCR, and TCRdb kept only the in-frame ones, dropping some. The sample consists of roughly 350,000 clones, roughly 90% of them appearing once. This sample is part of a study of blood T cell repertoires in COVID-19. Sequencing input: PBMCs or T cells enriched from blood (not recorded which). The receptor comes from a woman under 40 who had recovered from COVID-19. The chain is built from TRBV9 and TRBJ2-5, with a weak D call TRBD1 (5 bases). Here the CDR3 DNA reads TGTGCCAGCAGCGTAGAGGGCAGGGTAGGAGAGACCCAGTACTTC. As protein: CASSVEGRVGETQYF.